This T cell receptor beta chain appears in the sequencing data of a study of CD8 T cells in Susac syndrome. CDR3 length equals 15 residues. The ends were cut back, 0 bases at V and 8 bases at J, with 15 bases in the middle. Germline V gene data show CDR1 as SGDLS and CDR2 as YYNGEE. RNA amounts of roughly 0.45 to 1 ug underwent reverse transcription with random hexamers. Amplification of TCR beta CDR3 spanned 54 Vbeta and 13 Jbeta via immunoSEQ multiplex PCR. TCRdb itself ran the immunoSEQ multiplex PCR reads through MiXCR, one entry per CDR3 protein. The profile shows about 180,000 distinct CDR3 sequences, about 96% of them singletons.

Sequenced material: CD4+ T cells from PBMCs. This TCR was recovered from a human donor with Susac syndrome. The J gene is TRBJ1-5, the V gene TRBV9; no reliable D call. The CDR3 is CASSVDPSRGEPQHF. The DNA of the CDR3 is TGTGCCAGCAGCGTAGATCCGTCACGCGGAGAGCCCCAGCATTTT.